The 27 T cell receptor beta chains given below trace back to one sample, sequenced in a study of OX40 agonist ivuxolimab in advanced cancers. The data were produced by immunoSEQ multiplex PCR, yet TCRdb's version contains in-frame clones alone and is incomplete. In the table there are tens of thousands of clones, 70% to 90% of which are singletons. Sequenced material: CD4+ or CD8+ T cells sorted from blood, taken in a trial of the OX40 agonist ivuxolimab. Every receptor here comes from an adult with an advanced solid tumor such as melanoma, head and neck, liver or kidney cancer.

A remark on this clone: This same CDR3 is encoded by further DNA sequences in the sample. The J gene is TRBJ2-7, the V gene TRBV7-2, with TRBD2 matching over 7 bases. V was clipped by 3 bases and J by 5 bases; unmatched bases: 4. Germline values: CDR1 SGHTA, CDR2 FQGNSA. The CDR3 has 13 residues. The CDR3: CASSFGGGHEQYF. The CDR3 DNA follows: TGTGCCAGCAGCTTCGGCGGGGGACACGAGCAGTACTTC. Using reference TRBV7-2 and TRBJ2-7 for the parts outside the CDR3, the full variable domain is GAGVSQSPSNKVTEKGKDVELRCDPISGHTALYWYRQSLGQGLEFLIYFQGNSAPDKSGLPSDRFSAERTGGSVSTLTIQRTQQEDSAVYLCASSFGGGHEQYFGPGTRLTVT.

J is TRBJ2-3 and V is TRBV9; a weak D match, TRBD2 (6 bases). The germline CDR1 and CDR2 sequences are SGDLS and YYNGEE. V was shortened by 0 bases and J by 1 base, with 12 bases between the two germline ends. CDR3 size: 16 residues. In DNA form, the CDR3 reads TGTGCCAGCAGCGTAGCTCGGACGGGAGGCACAGATACGCAGTATTTT. It yields the protein CASSVARTGGTDTQYF. The entire variable domain, with the rest obtained from reference TRBV9 and TRBJ2-3, is as follows: DSGVTQTPKHLITATGQRVTLRCSPRSGDLSVYWYQQSLDQGLQFLIQYYNGEERAKGNILERFSAQQFPDLHSELNLSSLELGDSALYFCASSVARTGGTDTQYFGPGTRLTVL.

The chain combines TRBV30 with TRBJ2-1; 8 bases are a match to TRBD1. Germline-derived CDR1 and CDR2 are GTSNPN and SVGIG (reference sequence). V was pared by 7 bases and J by 0 bases, with 8 bases of the junction left unmatched. There are 15 residues in the CDR3. The CDR3, as DNA: TGTGCCTCGAACGGACAGGGTCTCTCCTACAATGAGCAGTTCTTC. Its translation: CASNGQGLSYNEQFF.

The gene calls are TRBV7-9 and TRBJ2-7; 14 bases fit TRBD2. The J segment lost 4 bases and the V segment lost 5 bases, leaving 10 bases of the junction unmatched. The germline V gene encodes CDR1 SEHNR and CDR2 FQNEAQ (reference sequence). There are 17 residues in the CDR3. CDR3 sequence: CASSPVLGTSGSYEQYF. For the CDR3, the DNA is TGTGCCAGCAGCCCAGTTCTCGGGACTAGCGGGAGTTACGAGCAGTACTTC.

The chain recombines TRBV4-1 with TRBJ2-7, with unresolved D. V shed 1 base and J shed 1 base, with 17 bases lying between them. The length of the CDR3 is 17 residues. Germline V gene sequence: CDR1 MGHRA, CDR2 YSYEKL. CDR3 bases: TGCGCCAGCAGCCAAGGGGTTGGTGGCACCCTATCCTACGAGCAGTACTTC. Amino acid sequence: CASSQGVGGTLSYEQYF.

The rearrangement uses TRBV5-5 and TRBJ2-1; D not resolved. The CDR3 is 12 residues long. Trimming stripped 4 bases from V and 6 bases from J, with 8 bases between. The V gene's germline CDR1 is SGHKS and CDR2 YYEKEE (reference sequence). The CDR3 coding sequence is TGTGCCAGCAGCGTTTCTAGCAATGAGCAGTTCTTC. Its translation: CASSVSSNEQFF.

The genes are TRBV19 and TRBJ1-1; perhaps TRBD1 as D (5 bases). The V gene's germline CDR1 is LNHDA and CDR2 SQIVND (reference sequence). The V end was cut by 4 bases, the J end by 0 bases, with 15 bases between. The CDR3 extends over 16 amino acids. The CDR3 DNA follows: TGTGCCAGTAGTAGGGGACCATCCGCAGTGAACACTGAAGCTTTCTTT. The encoded protein is CASSRGPSAVNTEAFF.

Here the CDR3 reads CASSPVPNEQYF. CDR3 DNA: TGTGCCAGCAGCCCCGTGCCGAACGAGCAGTACTTC. The gene calls are TRBV14 and TRBJ2-7; D remains unclear. There are 12 residues in the CDR3. The germline V gene has CDR1 SGHDN and CDR2 FVKESK. V was trimmed by 4 bases and J by 5 bases, leaving 9 bases between them.

The chain uses TRBV19 and TRBJ1-2; 7 nucleotides match TRBD1. The germline V gene has CDR1 LNHDA and CDR2 SQIVND (reference sequence). The V and J ends lost 0 bases and 6 bases, in that order; junction bases with no gene match: 13. The CDR3 has 17 amino acids. For the CDR3, the DNA is TGTGCCAGTAGTATAGAAACAGGGGCCGCCGATTTGGATGGCTACACCTTC. This translates into CASSIETGAADLDGYTF.

The chain uses TRBV2 and TRBJ2-2, with D perhaps matching TRBD1 (5 bases). The CDR3 consists of 16 residues. The V and J ends lost 6 bases and 2 bases respectively, with 16 bases between them. In germline, CDR1 is SNHLY, CDR2 FYNNEI. DNA of the CDR3: TGTGCCAGCAGGAAACTAAATGGACAAAACACCGGGGAGCTGTTTTTT. Encoded protein: CASRKLNGQNTGELFF. Drawing the rest from reference TRBV2 and TRBJ2-2, the complete variable domain is EPEVTQTPSHQVTQMGQEVILRCVPISNHLYFYWYRQILGQKVEFLVSFYNNEISEKSEIFDDQFSVERPDGSNFTLKIRSTKLEDSAMYFCASRKLNGQNTGELFFGEGSRLTVL.

V usage is TRBV7-9 and J usage is TRBJ1-1; a weak D match, TRBD1 (6 bases). The CDR3 has 15 residues. Trimming pared 0 bases from V and 4 bases from J, leaving 12 bases between. Germline V gives CDR1 SEHNR, CDR2 FQNEAQ (reference sequence). The CDR3 DNA is TGTGCCAGCAGCTTAGCGGGGGGCGCGATCACTGAAGCTTTCTTT. Its protein product is CASSLAGGAITEAFF. The whole variable domain, remainder taken from reference TRBV7-9 and TRBJ1-1, is DTGVSQNPRHKITKRGQNVTFRCDPISEHNRLYWYRQTLGQGPEFLTYFQNEAQLEKSRLLSDRFSAERPKGSFSTLEIQRTEQGDSAMYLCASSLAGGAITEAFFGQGTRLTVV.

The CDR3 coding sequence is TGTGCCAGCAGCCGTAGGACAGGTCTAAATACAGATACGCAGTATTTT. Translation: CASSRRTGLNTDTQYF. V usage is TRBV11-3 and J usage is TRBJ2-3, with TRBD1 matching 7 bases. Germline V CDR1 and CDR2: SGHNT, YENEEA. This CDR3 contains 16 residues. With V trimmed by 5 bases and J by 3 bases, 11 bases remained unmatched.

The chain joins TRBV7-9 to TRBJ2-7; 7 bases agree with TRBD1. The germline V gene encodes CDR1 SEHNR and CDR2 FQNEAQ (reference sequence). The CDR3 is 14 amino acids. With 6 bases clipped from V and 4 bases from J, the junction kept 9 bases outside the gene matches. The DNA for the CDR3 is TGTGCCAGCAGAGCTGACAGGGACGGTTACGAGCAGTACTTC. It is translated as CASRADRDGYEQYF.

The rearrangement links TRBV4-2 to TRBJ2-7, with D possibly called TRBD1 or TRBD2 (5 bases each). V was shortened by 0 bases and J by 1 base, with 13 bases between the two germline ends. CDR1 LGHNA and CDR2 YNFKEQ come from the germline V gene. CDR3 size: 16 residues. In DNA, the CDR3 is TGTGCCAGCAGCCAAGATTTTGGGACCTTTTCCTACGAGCAGTACTTC. Translation: CASSQDFGTFSYEQYF.

V is TRBV25-1 and J is TRBJ1-5, with D hard to call. The CDR3 contains 13 residues. The germline V gene encodes CDR1 MGHDK and CDR2 SYGVNS. Trimming removed 3 bases at V and 0 bases at J, with 3 bases between. The CDR3 region has the DNA TGTGCCAGCAGTGATCATAGCAATCAGCCCCAGCATTTT. Its translation: CASSDHSNQPQHF.

This clone was counted a single time. The rearrangement links TRBV10-2 to TRBJ2-1, with TRBD2 identical over 7 bases. The CDR3 is 13 residues long. Germline V gene sequence: CDR1 WSHSY, CDR2 SAAADI. Losses at the gene ends were 2 bases for V and 7 bases for J; bases not matched to a gene: 2. The DNA for the CDR3 is TGCGCCAGCAGTGAGGGGAGGGGAAATGAGCAGTTCTTC. Its protein product is CASSEGRGNEQFF.

The CDR3 DNA sequence: TGTGCCAGCAAGAGTGGGGGGCCACGCAAAGAGACCCAGTACTTC. This gives the protein CASKSGGPRKETQYF. This sequence joins TRBV7-9 and TRBJ2-5, with D perhaps being TRBD1 or TRBD2 (6 bases each). Germline assignment: CDR1 SEHNR and CDR2 FQNEAQ (reference sequence). V gave up 7 bases and J gave up 3 bases, with 18 bases separating them. There are 15 residues in the CDR3. Variable domain in full (rest from reference TRBV7-9 and TRBJ2-5): DTGVSQNPRHKITKRGQNVTFRCDPISEHNRLYWYRQTLGQGPEFLTYFQNEAQLEKSRLLSDRFSAERPKGSFSTLEIQRTEQGDSAMYLCASKSGGPRKETQYFGPGTRLLVL.

The gene calls are TRBV15 and TRBJ2-3; the match to TRBD2 covers 7 bases. The CDR3 is 15 residues long. CDR1 is LNHNV, CDR2 YYDKDF, per germline (reference sequence). The junction had 5 bases not matched to a gene; V was cut back by 3 bases and J by 2 bases. DNA of the CDR3: TGTGCCACCAGCAGGCTAGCGGTGTTCACAGATACGCAGTATTTT. Translated: CATSRLAVFTDTQYF.

This sequence joins TRBV7-1 and TRBJ2-7, with D unresolved. TRBV7-1 qualifies as an ORF whose function is uncertain. This CDR3 spans 14 amino acids. V was pared by 4 bases and J by 2 bases, with 12 bases between. In nucleotides, the CDR3 is TGTGCCAGCAGCTTATCTCCGACGGCCTACGAGCAGTACTTC. It translates to CASSLSPTAYEQYF.

As DNA, the CDR3 is TGTGCCAGCAGCAGAGGATGGGGAGGTAACAATCAGCCCCAGCATTTT. It encodes CASSRGWGGNNQPQHF. The J gene is TRBJ1-5, the V gene TRBV7-9; D gene unclear. Germline V gene sequence: CDR1 SEHNR, CDR2 FQNEAQ (reference sequence). The CDR3 sequence is 16 residues long. Trimming shortened V by 5 bases and J by 3 bases, and 17 bases separated the two germline ends.

The rearrangement uses TRBV27 and TRBJ2-2, with TRBD1 matching 9 bases. V shed 5 bases, J shed 2 bases, and the junction held 6 bases outside the gene matches. Per germline, CDR1 MNHEY and CDR2 SMNVEV (reference sequence). The length of the CDR3 is 16 residues. The CDR3 is CASSLGTGPNTGELFF. The DNA for the CDR3 is TGTGCCAGCAGTCTAGGGACAGGGCCTAACACCGGGGAGCTGTTTTTT.

The chain has TRBV9 and TRBJ2-7; 7 bases are shared with TRBD2. The trim removed 3 bases at V and 4 bases at J, leaving 1 base unmatched. Germline V CDR1 and CDR2: SGDLS, YYNGEE. This CDR3 has 12 residues. CDR3 in DNA: TGTGCCAGCAGCGGCGGGGGTTACGAGCAGTACTTC. It is translated as CASSGGGYEQYF.

J is TRBJ2-7 and V is TRBV20-1; D uncertain. Trimming removed 2 bases from V and 2 bases from J, with 4 bases in between. The CDR3 extends over 11 amino acids. CDR1 DFQATT and CDR2 SNEGSKA come from the germline V gene (reference sequence). The CDR3 nucleotides read TGCAGTGCTAGAAGTACCTACGAGCAGTACTTC. Amino acids: CSARSTYEQYF.

This sequence joins TRBV7-9 and TRBJ2-5, with 11 bases identical to TRBD2. V lost 4 bases to trimming and J lost 4 bases; unmatched junction nucleotides: 11. CDR1 is SEHNR and CDR2 is FQNEAQ in the germline V gene (reference sequence). The length of the CDR3 is 17 residues. CDR3 loop: CASSSPKDLAGGETQYF. In DNA form, the CDR3 reads TGTGCCAGCAGCTCGCCGAAGGACCTAGCGGGAGGAGAGACCCAGTACTTC.

Of note for this clone: The DNA is left out, because the CDR3 cannot be placed on it with certainty; the CDR3 is given as TCRdb lists it. This sequence joins TRBV5-6 and TRBJ2-7; the table's D call, TRBD1, was not checked against the DNA. Germline CDR1 reads SGHDT; CDR2 reads YYEEEE. The CDR3 spans 15 amino acids, including both terminal residues. The CDR3 is CASSLRGFRGREQYF.

The CDR3 region has the DNA TGTGCCAGCAGTTCCCCGACCGGGGAGCTGTTTTTT. This codes for CASSSPTGELFF. V usage is TRBV6-5 and J usage is TRBJ2-2; D not certain. Trimming stripped 4 bases from V and 5 bases from J, with 5 bases between. Germline CDR1 is MNHEY and CDR2 is SVGAGI. The CDR3 is 12 amino acids.

This clone appeared once. The V call is TRBV10-3, the J call TRBJ1-1; D might be TRBD1 (6 bases). Germline V gene lookup returns CDR1 ENHRY and CDR2 SYGVKD. The V end was cut by 5 bases, the J end by 1 base, with 11 bases between. The CDR3 is made up of 14 amino acids. This CDR3 is CAISHPQGNTEAFF. The CDR3 bases are TGTGCCATCAGTCACCCACAGGGGAACACTGAAGCTTTCTTT.